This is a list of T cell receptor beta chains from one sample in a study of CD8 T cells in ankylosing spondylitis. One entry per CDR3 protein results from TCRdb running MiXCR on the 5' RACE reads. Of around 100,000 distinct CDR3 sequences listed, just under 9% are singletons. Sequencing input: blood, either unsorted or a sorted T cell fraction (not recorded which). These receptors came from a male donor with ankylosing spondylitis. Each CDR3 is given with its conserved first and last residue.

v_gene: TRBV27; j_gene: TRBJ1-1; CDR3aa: CASSLGGDTEAFF
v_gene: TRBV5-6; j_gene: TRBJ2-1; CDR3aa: CASSAGVGSSYNEQFF
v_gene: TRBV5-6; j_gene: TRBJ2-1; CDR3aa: CASSLKGLAGLIYNEQFF
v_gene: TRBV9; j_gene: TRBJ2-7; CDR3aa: CASSVSPHYEQYF
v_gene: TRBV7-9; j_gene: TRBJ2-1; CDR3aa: CASSPGTGHAYNEQFF
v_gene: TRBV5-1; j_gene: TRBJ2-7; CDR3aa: CASSGDGTSITYEQYF
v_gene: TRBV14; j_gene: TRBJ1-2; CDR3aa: CASSLRGLGHGYTF
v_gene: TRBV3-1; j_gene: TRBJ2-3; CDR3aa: CASTDGDSPRPDTQYF
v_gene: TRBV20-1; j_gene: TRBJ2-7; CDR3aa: CSATSGRTYEQYF
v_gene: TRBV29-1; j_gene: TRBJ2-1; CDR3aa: CSALQMRSIGYNEQFF
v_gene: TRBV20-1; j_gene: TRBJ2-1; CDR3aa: CSAPRADFTDNEQFF
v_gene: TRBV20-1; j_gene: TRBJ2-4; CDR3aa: CSAVGGAVPLEDIQYF
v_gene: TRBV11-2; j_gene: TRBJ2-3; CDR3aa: CASSMRGVSTDTQYF
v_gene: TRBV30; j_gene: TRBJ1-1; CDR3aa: CAWSAGRNTEAFF
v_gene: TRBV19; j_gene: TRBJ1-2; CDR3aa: CASRTNYPRDYGYTF
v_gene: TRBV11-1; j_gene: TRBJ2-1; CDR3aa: CASSPGLADSYNEQFF
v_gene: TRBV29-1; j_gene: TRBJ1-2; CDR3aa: CSVEDGEGDRNGYTF
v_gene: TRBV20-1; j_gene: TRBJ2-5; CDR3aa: CSARQGQTQYF
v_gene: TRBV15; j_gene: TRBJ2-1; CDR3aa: CATSLPGLGDNEQFF
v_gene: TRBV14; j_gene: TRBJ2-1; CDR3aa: CASSQAVQEAWDEQFF
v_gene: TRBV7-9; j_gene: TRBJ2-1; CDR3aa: CASTPISRNEQFF
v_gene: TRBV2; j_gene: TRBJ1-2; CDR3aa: CASIGTGKGYTF
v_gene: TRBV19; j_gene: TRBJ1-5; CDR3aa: CASSTDTGGHQPQHF
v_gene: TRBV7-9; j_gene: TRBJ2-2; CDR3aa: CASSTTGELFF
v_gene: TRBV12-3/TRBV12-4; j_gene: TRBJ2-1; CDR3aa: CASSGHFSQYNEQFF
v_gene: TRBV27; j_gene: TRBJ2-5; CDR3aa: CASSLLGMETQYF